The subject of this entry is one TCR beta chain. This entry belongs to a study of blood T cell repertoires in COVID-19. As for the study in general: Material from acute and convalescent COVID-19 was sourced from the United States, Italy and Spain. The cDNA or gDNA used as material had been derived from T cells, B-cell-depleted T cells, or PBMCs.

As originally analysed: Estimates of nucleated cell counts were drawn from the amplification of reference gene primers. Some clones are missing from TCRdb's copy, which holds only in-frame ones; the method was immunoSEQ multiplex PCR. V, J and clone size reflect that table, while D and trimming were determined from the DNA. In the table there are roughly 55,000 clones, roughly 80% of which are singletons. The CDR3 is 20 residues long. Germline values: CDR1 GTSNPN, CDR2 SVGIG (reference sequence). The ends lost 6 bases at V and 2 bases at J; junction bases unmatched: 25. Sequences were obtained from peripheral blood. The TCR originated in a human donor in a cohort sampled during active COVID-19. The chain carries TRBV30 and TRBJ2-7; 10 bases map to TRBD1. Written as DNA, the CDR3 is TGTGCCTGCCCAGTCCCGGGACAGGGGACGAATAGACCTCCCCCCTACGAGCAGTACTTC. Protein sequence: CACPVPGQGTNRPPPYEQYF.